This entry describes one TCR beta chain. Its antigen is currently unknown. This sample stems from a study of T cell responses to AZD1222 COVID-19 vaccine. Findings of the study overall: Sampling that yielded the repertoires occurred only after the peak T cell response. Compared with day 0, the breadth and depth of the Spike-specific TCR repertoire rose significantly after two doses of AZD1222.

Germline V gene lookup returns CDR1 KGHDR and CDR2 SFDVKD. The CDR3 has 14 amino acids. V lost 3 bases, J lost 5 bases, and 13 bases lay in between. Libraries were prepared by immunoSEQ multiplex PCR; TCRdb keeps only in-frame clonotypes and omits some of them. Of about 150,000 clones in the sample, less than 95% were seen once. This TCR was recovered from an adult who received the MenACWY meningococcal vaccine as a control. The sample consisted of peripheral blood, taken 28 days after the second dose of the MenACWY control vaccine. The chain recombines TRBV24-1 with TRBJ2-7, with D possibly TRBD1 on 5 matching bases. CDR3 protein: CATSDAGNSDEQYF. The CDR3 nucleotides are TGTGCCACCAGTGATGCAGGGAATTCTGACGAGCAGTACTTC.